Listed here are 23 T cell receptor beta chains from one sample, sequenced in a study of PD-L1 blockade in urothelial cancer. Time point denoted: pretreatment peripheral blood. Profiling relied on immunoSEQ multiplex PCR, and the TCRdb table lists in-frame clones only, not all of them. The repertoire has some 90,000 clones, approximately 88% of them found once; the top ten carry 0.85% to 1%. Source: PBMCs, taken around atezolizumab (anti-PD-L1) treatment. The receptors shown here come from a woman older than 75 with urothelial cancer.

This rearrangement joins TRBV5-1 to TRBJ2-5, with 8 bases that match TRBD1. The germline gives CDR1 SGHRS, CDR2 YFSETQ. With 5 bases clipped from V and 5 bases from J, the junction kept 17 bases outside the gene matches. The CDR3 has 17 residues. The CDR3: CASSNSLTGGIRETQYF. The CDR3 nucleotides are TGCGCCAGCAGTAATTCCCTAACAGGGGGTATCAGGGAGACCCAGTACTTC.

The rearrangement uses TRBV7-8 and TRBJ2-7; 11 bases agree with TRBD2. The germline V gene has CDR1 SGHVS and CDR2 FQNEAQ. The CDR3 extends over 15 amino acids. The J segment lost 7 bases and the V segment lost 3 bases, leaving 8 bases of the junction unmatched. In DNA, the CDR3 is TGTGCCAGCAGCTTTACTAGCGGGAGAATGTGGGAGCAGTACTTC. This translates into CASSFTSGRMWEQYF.

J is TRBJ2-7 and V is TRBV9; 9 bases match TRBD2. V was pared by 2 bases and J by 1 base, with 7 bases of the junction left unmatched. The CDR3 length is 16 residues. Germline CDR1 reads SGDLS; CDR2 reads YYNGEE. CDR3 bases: TGTGCCAGCAGCGTGGGACTAGCCGTCGGGTCCTACGAGCAGTACTTC. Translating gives CASSVGLAVGSYEQYF.

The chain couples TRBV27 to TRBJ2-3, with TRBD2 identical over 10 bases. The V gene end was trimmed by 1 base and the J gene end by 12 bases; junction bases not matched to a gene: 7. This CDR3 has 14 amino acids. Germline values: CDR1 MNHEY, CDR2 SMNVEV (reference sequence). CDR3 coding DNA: TGTGCCAGCAGTTTATATGCTAGCGGGGGACATCAGTATTTT. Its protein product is CASSLYASGGHQYF.

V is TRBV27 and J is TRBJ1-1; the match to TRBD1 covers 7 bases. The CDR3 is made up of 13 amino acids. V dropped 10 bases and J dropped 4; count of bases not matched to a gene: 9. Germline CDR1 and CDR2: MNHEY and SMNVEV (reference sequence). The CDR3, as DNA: TGTGCCACCCAGGACAGGCGGTCCACTGAAGCTTTCTTT. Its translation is CATQDRRSTEAFF.

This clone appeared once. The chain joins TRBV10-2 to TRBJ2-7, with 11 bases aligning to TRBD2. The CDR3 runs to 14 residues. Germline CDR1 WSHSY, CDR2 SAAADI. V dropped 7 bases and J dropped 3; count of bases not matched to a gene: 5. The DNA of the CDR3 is TGCGCCAGCATTGGGACTAGCGGTTACTACGAGCAGTACTTC. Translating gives CASIGTSGYYEQYF.

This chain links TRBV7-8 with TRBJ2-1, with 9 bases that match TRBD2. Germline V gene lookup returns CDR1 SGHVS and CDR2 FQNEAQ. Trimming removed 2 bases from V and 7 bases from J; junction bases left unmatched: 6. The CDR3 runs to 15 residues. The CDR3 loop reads CASSLLAGAYNEQFF. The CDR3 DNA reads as TGTGCCAGCAGCTTATTAGCGGGAGCTTATAATGAGCAGTTCTTC. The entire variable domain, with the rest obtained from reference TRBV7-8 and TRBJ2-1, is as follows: GAGVSQSPRYKVAKRGQDVALRCDPISGHVSLFWYQQALGQGPEFLTYFQNEAQLDKSGLPSDRFFAERPEGSVSTLKIQRTQQEDSAVYLCASSLLAGAYNEQFFGPGTRLTVL.

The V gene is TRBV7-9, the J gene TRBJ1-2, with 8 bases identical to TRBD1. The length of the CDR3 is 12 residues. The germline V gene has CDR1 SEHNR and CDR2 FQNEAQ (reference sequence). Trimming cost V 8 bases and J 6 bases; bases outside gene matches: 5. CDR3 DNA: TGTGCCAGCTCCGGACAGGGTGATGGCTACACCTTC. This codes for CASSGQGDGYTF.

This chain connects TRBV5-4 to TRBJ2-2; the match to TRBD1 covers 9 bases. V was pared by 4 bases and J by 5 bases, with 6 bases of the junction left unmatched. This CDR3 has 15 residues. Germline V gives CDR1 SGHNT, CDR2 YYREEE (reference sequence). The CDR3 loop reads CASSVGTGSTGELFF. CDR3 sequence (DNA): TGTGCCAGCAGCGTCGGGACAGGGAGTACCGGGGAGCTGTTTTTT.

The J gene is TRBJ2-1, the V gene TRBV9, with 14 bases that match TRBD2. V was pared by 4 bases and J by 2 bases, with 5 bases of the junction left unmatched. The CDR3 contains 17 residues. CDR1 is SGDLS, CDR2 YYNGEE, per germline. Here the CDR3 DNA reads TGTGCCAGCAGCCTTGGACTAGCGGGAGGCACCTACAATGAGCAGTTCTTC. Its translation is CASSLGLAGGTYNEQFF.

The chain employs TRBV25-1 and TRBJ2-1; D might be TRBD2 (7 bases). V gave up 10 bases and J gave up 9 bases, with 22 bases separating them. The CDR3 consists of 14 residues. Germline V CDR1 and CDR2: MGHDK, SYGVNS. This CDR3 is CATGEGGGHGEQFF. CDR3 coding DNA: TGTGCCACCGGCGAGGGGGGAGGGCATGGTGAGCAGTTCTTC.

The chain's CDR3 is CASSLDSGSYNEQFF. CDR3 coding DNA: TGTGCCAGCAGCTTAGACTCCGGCTCCTACAATGAGCAGTTCTTC. The V and J genes are TRBV7-3 and TRBJ2-1; no clear D gene. V shed 2 bases and J shed 0 bases, with 8 bases lying between them. The CDR3 is made up of 15 amino acids. Germline values: CDR1 SGHTA, CDR2 FQGTGA.

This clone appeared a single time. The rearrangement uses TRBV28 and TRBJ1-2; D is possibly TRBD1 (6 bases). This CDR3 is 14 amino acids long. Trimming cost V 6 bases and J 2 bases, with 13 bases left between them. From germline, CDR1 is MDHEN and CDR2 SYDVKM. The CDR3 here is CASSWTEPNYGYTF. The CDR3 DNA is TGTGCCAGCAGCTGGACAGAACCCAACTATGGCTACACCTTC.

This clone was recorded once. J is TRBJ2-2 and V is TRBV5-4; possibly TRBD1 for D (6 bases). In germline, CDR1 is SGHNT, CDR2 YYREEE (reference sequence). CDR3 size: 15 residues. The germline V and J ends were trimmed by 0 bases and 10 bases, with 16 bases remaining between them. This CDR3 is CASSLDGGSSAELFF. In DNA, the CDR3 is TGTGCCAGCAGCTTGGATGGGGGCTCAAGCGCGGAGCTGTTTTTT. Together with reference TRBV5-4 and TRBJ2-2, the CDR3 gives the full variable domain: ETGVTQSPTHLIKTRGQQVTLRCSSQSGHNTVSWYQQALGQGPQFIFQYYREEENGRGNFPPRFSGLQFPNYSSELNVNALELDDSALYLCASSLDGGSSAELFFGEGSRLTVL.

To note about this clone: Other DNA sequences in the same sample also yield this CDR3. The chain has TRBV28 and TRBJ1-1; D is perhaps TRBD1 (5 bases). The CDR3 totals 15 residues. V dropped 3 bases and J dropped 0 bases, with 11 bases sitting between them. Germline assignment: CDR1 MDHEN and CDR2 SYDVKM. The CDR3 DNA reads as TGTGCCAGCAGTTTGGGGGGACGGATGAACACTGAAGCTTTCTTT. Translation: CASSLGGRMNTEAFF.

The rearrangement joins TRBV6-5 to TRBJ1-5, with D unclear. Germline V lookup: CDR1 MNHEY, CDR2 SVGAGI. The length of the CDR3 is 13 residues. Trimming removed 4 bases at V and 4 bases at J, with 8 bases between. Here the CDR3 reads CASSSQQNQPQHF. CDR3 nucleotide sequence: TGTGCCAGCAGTTCACAACAAAATCAGCCCCAGCATTTT.

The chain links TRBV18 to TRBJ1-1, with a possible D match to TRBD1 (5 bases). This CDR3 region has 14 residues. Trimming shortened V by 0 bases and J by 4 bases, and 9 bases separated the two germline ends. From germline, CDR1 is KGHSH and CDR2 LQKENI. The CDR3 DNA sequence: TGTGCCAGCTCACCACCCAAGGGGCGCACTGAAGCTTTCTTT. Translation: CASSPPKGRTEAFF.

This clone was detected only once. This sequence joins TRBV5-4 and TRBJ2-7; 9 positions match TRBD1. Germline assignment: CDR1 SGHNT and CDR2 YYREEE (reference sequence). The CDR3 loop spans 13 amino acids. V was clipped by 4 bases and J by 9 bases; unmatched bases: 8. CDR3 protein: CASSPGTGRAQYF. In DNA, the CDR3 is TGTGCCAGCAGCCCTGGGACAGGGCGGGCGCAGTACTTC.

The CDR3 DNA reads TGTGCCAGCAGCTTGACAGGACAGTCCTACGAGCAGTACTTC. Amino acid sequence: CASSLTGQSYEQYF. The chain uses TRBV5-6 and TRBJ2-7, with a tentative D call TRBD1 (6 bases). V lost 1 base and J lost 1, with 9 bases in between. Germline-derived CDR1 and CDR2 are SGHDT and YYEEEE. The CDR3 is 14 amino acids.

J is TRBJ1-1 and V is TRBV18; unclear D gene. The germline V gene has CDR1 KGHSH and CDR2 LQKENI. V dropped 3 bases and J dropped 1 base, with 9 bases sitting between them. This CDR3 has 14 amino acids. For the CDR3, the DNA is TGTGCCAGCTCACCCTCGGTTGAGAACACTGAAGCTTTCTTT. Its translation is CASSPSVENTEAFF.

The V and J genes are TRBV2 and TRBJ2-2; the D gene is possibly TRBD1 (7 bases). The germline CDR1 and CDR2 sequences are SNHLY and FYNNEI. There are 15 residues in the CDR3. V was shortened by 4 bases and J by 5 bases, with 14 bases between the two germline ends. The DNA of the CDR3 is TGTGCCAGCAGTGTGAAGGCAGGGGGGACCGGGGAGCTGTTTTTT. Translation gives CASSVKAGGTGELFF.

The CDR3 DNA reads as TGTGCCAGCAGCCGACAAATACAGGGTACTAATGAAAAACTGTTTTTT. It codes for CASSRQIQGTNEKLFF. The chain recombines TRBV16 with TRBJ1-4; a possible D gene is TRBD1 (6 bases). The germline CDR1 and CDR2 sequences are KGHSY and FQNENV. V lost 4 bases, J lost 2 bases, and 14 bases lay in between. CDR3 length: 16 residues.

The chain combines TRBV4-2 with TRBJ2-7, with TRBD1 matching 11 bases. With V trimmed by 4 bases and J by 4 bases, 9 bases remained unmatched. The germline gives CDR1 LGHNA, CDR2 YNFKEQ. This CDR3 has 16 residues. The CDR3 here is CASSRGDRGSWYEQYF. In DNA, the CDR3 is TGTGCCAGCAGCCGAGGGGACAGGGGGAGTTGGTACGAGCAGTACTTC.